This T cell receptor (beta chain) appears in the sequencing data of a study of cytomegalovirus exposure and HLA in healthy donors. The PCR made use of 60 Vbeta and 13 Jbeta primers. Repertoires were generated with immunoSEQ multiplex PCR, while TCRdb's copy carries only in-frame clones and drops some. The repertoire shows about 62,000 clones; the top ten hold approximately 5.3%. Findings and limits, study-wide: Previously analyzed data showed that most TCR beta V segments were productive at a frequency of about 90% or about 30%.

A note on this clone: The antigen is not known.

Source material: PBMCs. This receptor was identified in a man aged 25 to 45 in good health and CMV-seropositive.

This CDR3 reads CASSEIGFGLNSPLHF. CDR3 in DNA: TGTGCCAGCAGCGAAATCGGGTTTGGCTTGAATTCACCCCTCCACTTT. This chain links TRBV13 with TRBJ1-6; no definite D call. The CDR3 consists of 16 residues. The germline V and J ends were trimmed by 5 bases and 7 bases, with 18 bases remaining between them. In germline, CDR1 is PRHDT, CDR2 FYEKMQ (reference sequence).